These 21 T cell receptor beta chains share one sample of origin, sequenced in a study of early T cells in non-severe SARS-CoV-2 infection. TCRdb reprocessed the 5' RACE reads with MiXCR, giving one entry per CDR3 protein. Of 100,000 to 120,000 distinct CDR3 sequences in the sample, over 10% were seen once. The sequences come from whole blood, collected at baseline. Every receptor here comes from an adult who was a healthcare worker with PCR-confirmed SARS-CoV-2 infection or an uninfected control (not recorded which).

The chain carries TRBV6-2 or TRBV6-3 and TRBJ2-5; unclear D gene. The CDR3 is 14 amino acids. Germline CDR1 MNHEY, CDR2 SVGEGT. The ends were cut back, 2 bases at V and 7 bases at J, with 14 bases in the middle. Written as DNA, the CDR3 is TGTGCCAGCAGTTACCGGAGATCCGTAGGGACCCAGTACTTC. Its translation: CASSYRRSVGTQYF.

The rearrangement links TRBV5-1 to TRBJ2-5, with D tentatively TRBD2 (5 bases). V shed 4 bases and J shed 5 bases, with 15 bases lying between them. Germline CDR1 and CDR2: SGHRS and YFSETQ. The CDR3 consists of 14 residues. CDR3 sequence reads: CASSPTTSVETQYF. The CDR3, as DNA: TGCGCCAGCAGCCCTACCACTAGTGTTGAGACCCAGTACTTC.

This chain links TRBV7-3 with TRBJ2-5; D possibly uses TRBD1 or TRBD2 (6 bases each). V dropped 4 bases and J dropped 4 bases, with 10 bases sitting between them. Germline V CDR1 and CDR2: SGHTA, FQGTGA. The CDR3 contains 13 residues. CDR3 sequence (DNA): TGTGCCAGCAGCTCATCGGGGGCAGAGACCCAGTACTTC. Translating gives CASSSSGAETQYF.

The chain recombines TRBV11-2 with TRBJ2-4; D unresolved. V was cut by 0 bases and J by 1 base, with 13 bases left in between. This CDR3 spans 17 amino acids. The germline gives CDR1 SGHAT, CDR2 FQNNGV. The CDR3 nucleotides are TGTGCCAGCAGCTTAGACGTCATTAATGCGGCCAAAAACATTCAGTACTTC. Amino acids: CASSLDVINAAKNIQYF. Drawing the rest from reference TRBV11-2 and TRBJ2-4, the complete variable domain is EAGVAQSPRYKIIEKRQSVAFWCNPISGHATLYWYQQILGQGPKLLIQFQNNGVVDDSQLPKDRFSAERLKGVDSTLKIQPAKLEDSAVYLCASSLDVINAAKNIQYFGAGTRLSVL.

This clonotype was picked up a small number of times. Since a much larger clone is just one base distant, this may be a read error. The chain carries TRBV28 and TRBJ2-7; D is unresolved. Trimming took off 5 bases at V and 2 bases at J, with 4 bases between the two ends. Per the germline V gene, CDR1 is MDHEN and CDR2 is SYDVKM. This CDR3 is 11 amino acids long. CDR3: CASSGTYEQYF. CDR3 bases: TGTGCCAGCAGTGGGACCTACGAGCAGTACTTC.

This clonotype was picked up many times. The chain recombines TRBV7-9 with TRBJ2-7; D gene ambiguous. Germline V lookup: CDR1 SEHNR, CDR2 FQNEAQ (reference sequence). CDR3 length: 12 amino acids. V dropped 1 base and J dropped 5 bases, with 6 bases sitting between them. CDR3 bases: TGTGCCAGCAGCTTAGAAGTCGACGAGCAGTACTTC. Translation gives CASSLEVDEQYF.

V and J are TRBV6-1 and TRBJ1-2; the D is unclear. Germline V gene data show CDR1 as MNHNS and CDR2 as SASEGT. CDR3 length equals 11 residues. Deletions cut 5 bases from V and 6 bases from J, with 7 bases between. The CDR3 nucleotides are TGTGCCAGCAGTTCCGGGAATGGCTACACCTTC. This codes for CASSSGNGYTF.

V gene TRBV20-1 combines with J gene TRBJ1-2, with a tentative D call TRBD1 (5 bases). CDR3 size: 10 residues. V was shortened by 5 bases and J by 6 bases, with 7 bases between the two germline ends. Germline V CDR1 and CDR2: DFQATT, SNEGSKA (reference sequence). For the CDR3, the DNA is TGCAGTGCTCAGACAGATGGCTACACCTTC. Its translation is CSAQTDGYTF.

This clonotype has only a few counts. CDR3 amino acids: CASSRLGQLRETQYF. In nucleotides, the CDR3 is TGTGCCAGCAGCCGCCTGGGACAGTTAAGGGAGACCCAGTACTTC. The V and J genes are TRBV3-1 and TRBJ2-5; 7 nucleotides agree with TRBD1. This CDR3 region has 15 residues. Germline CDR1 is LGHDT and CDR2 is YNNKEL (reference sequence). V trimming: 4 bases; J trimming: 5 bases; junction bases outside the gene matches: 10.

This rearrangement joins TRBV6-2 or TRBV6-3 to TRBJ2-1; D may be TRBD2 (5 bases). CDR1 and CDR2 from the germline V gene are MNHEY and SVGEGT. This CDR3 region has 13 residues. Deletions cut 2 bases from V and 6 bases from J, with 8 bases between. CDR3 residues: CASSYVAGNEQFF. CDR3 bases: TGTGCCAGCAGTTACGTGGCGGGCAATGAGCAGTTCTTC.

The rearrangement links TRBV20-1 to TRBJ2-7; 8 bases agree with TRBD2. V lost 5 bases and J lost 6; bases outside the gene matches: 15. Germline V CDR1 and CDR2: DFQATT, SNEGSKA (reference sequence). This CDR3 spans 15 amino acids. The CDR3 DNA reads TGCAGTGCTCACGGGGGAGCGGGAGCCCAAATCGAGCAGTACTTC. Translation: CSAHGGAGAQIEQYF.

This clonotype was counted between two and nine times. Mismatch with germline at one junction end may stem from a read error. The V and J genes are TRBV7-7 and TRBJ2-5; 13 bases align to TRBD2. The length of the CDR3 is 15 residues. Germline V lookup: CDR1 SSHAT, CDR2 FNYEAQ (reference sequence). DNA for the CDR3: TGTGCTAGCAGCTTGACTAGCGGGAGGCAGGAGACCCAGTACTTC. Residues: CASSLTSGRQETQYF.

This clonotype showed up just a few times. The chain employs TRBV7-2 and TRBJ2-1, with D possibly TRBD2 on 5 matching bases. Germline CDR1 is SGHTA and CDR2 is FQGNSA. The CDR3 totals 8 residues. The V gene lost 5 bases and the J gene lost 15 bases, with 5 bases spanning the gap. The CDR3, as DNA: TGTGCCAGCAGCACTAGGTTCTTC. This encodes CASSTRFF.

This clonotype was counted ten times or more. The chain carries TRBV7-3 and TRBJ2-3; TRBD2 matches at 11 bases. The CDR3 runs 16 residues. Germline values: CDR1 SGHTA, CDR2 FQGTGA. J gave up 6 bases and V 1 base, and 6 bases lay outside the gene matches. The CDR3 DNA follows: TGTGCCAGCAGCTTAATGCTAGCGGGAGGCCGGGATACGCAGTATTTT. This codes for CASSLMLAGGRDTQYF.

V gene TRBV6-2 or TRBV6-3 combines with J gene TRBJ1-2, with 7 bases lining up with TRBD1. This CDR3 comprises 17 residues. V dropped 0 bases and J dropped 2; count of bases not matched to a gene: 9. Germline V CDR1 and CDR2: MNHEY, SVGEGT. The CDR3 is CASSYSIRDSLNYGYTF. CDR3 nucleotides: TGTGCCAGCAGTTACTCGATCAGGGACAGCCTAAACTATGGCTACACCTTC.

The V call is TRBV7-9, the J call TRBJ2-1, with 8 positions matching TRBD2. The V and J ends lost 5 bases and 8 bases, in that order; junction bases with no gene match: 14. The length of the CDR3 is 16 residues. From germline, CDR1 is SEHNR and CDR2 FQNEAQ (reference sequence). CDR3 loop: CASSKTRGSGIYEQFF. The CDR3 nucleotides are TGTGCCAGCAGCAAGACCCGCGGTAGCGGGATCTATGAGCAGTTCTTC.

The rearrangement uses TRBV12-5 and TRBJ2-1, with a tentative D call TRBD2 (6 bases). The CDR3 contains 18 residues. Germline V gene data show CDR1 as LGHNT and CDR2 as FRNRAP. V was pared by 4 bases and J by 13 bases, with 32 bases between. DNA of the CDR3: TGTGCTAGTGGTTCGAATCTCGCCCCGACTAGAAGATTCGGCGAACAGTTCTTC. Its translation is CASGSNLAPTRRFGEQFF.

In this sample, this clonotype turned up a few times. J is TRBJ1-2 and V is TRBV3-1, with unresolved D. The CDR3 covers 12 residues. Germline CDR1 reads LGHDT; CDR2 reads YNNKEL (reference sequence). With 0 bases removed from V and 14 bases from J, the gap between germline ends came to 13 bases. The CDR3 reads CASSQEDLRVTF. The CDR3 bases are TGTGCCAGCAGCCAAGAGGACTTAAGGGTAACCTTC.

The V and J genes are TRBV18 and TRBJ1-2, with a weak D call TRBD1 (5 bases). CDR1 and CDR2 (germline): KGHSH, LQKENI. Trimming took 5 bases from V and 1 from J, leaving 11 bases between them. This CDR3 spans 14 amino acids. CDR3 residues: CASSAWGSNYGYTF. For the CDR3, the DNA is TGTGCCAGCTCAGCTTGGGGGAGTAACTATGGCTACACCTTC.

This clonotype has ten or more counts. The CDR3 coding sequence is TGCAGTGCTAAGCCAAACCAAGAGACCCAGTACTTC. This encodes CSAKPNQETQYF. The V and J genes are TRBV20-1 and TRBJ2-5; D is unclear. Germline V lookup: CDR1 DFQATT, CDR2 SNEGSKA (reference sequence). The CDR3 is 12 amino acids. Trimming cost V 4 bases and J 0 bases, with 6 bases left between them.

The chain has TRBV7-2 and TRBJ2-3; the D gene could be TRBD1 or TRBD2 (5 bases each). Per the germline V gene, CDR1 is SGHTA and CDR2 is FQGNSA. This CDR3 region has 17 residues. Trimming pared 1 base from V and 2 bases from J, leaving 16 bases between. CDR3 sequence reads: CASSLVLGRISTDTQYF. CDR3 DNA: TGTGCCAGCAGCTTAGTTTTGGGACGGATTTCCACAGATACGCAGTATTTT.